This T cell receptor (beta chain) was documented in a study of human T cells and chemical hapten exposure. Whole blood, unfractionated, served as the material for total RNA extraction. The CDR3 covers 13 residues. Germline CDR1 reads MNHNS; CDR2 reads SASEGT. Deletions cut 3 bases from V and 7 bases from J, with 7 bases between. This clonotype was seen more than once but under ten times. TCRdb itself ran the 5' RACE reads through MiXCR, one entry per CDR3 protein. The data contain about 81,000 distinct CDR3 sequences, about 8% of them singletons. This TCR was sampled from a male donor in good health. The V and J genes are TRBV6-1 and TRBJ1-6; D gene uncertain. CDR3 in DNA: TGTGCCAGCAGTGAGGATAGGAATTCACCCCTCCACTTT. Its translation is CASSEDRNSPLHF.